This TCR beta chain derives from a study of blood T cell repertoires in COVID-19. Sequencing used immunoSEQ multiplex PCR; TCRdb keeps in-frame clones, though not all of them. The data contain more than 250,000 clones, approximately 91% of them singletons. V dropped 5 bases and J dropped 4; count of bases not matched to a gene: 13. The CDR3 loop spans 19 amino acids. Germline lookup yields CDR1 SEHNR and CDR2 FQNEAQ (reference sequence). The TCR was taken from a human donor in a cohort sampled during active COVID-19. The chain carries TRBV7-9 and TRBJ2-3; 15 nucleotides align to TRBD2. What was sequenced was peripheral blood. The CDR3 region has the DNA TGTGCCAGCAGCCCCTTTCCTCGGACTAGCGGGAGGGCATCAGATACGCAGTATTTT. This translates into CASSPFPRTSGRASDTQYF.